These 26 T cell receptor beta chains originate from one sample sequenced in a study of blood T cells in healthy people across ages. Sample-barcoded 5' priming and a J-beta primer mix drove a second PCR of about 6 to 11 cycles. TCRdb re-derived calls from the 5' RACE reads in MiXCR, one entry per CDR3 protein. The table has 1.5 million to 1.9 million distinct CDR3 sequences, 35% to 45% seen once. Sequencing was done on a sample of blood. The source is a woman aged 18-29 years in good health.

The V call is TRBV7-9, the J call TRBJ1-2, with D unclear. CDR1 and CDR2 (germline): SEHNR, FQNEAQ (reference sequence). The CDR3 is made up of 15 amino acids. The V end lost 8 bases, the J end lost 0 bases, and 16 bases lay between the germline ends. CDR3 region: CASLEGAGANYGYTF. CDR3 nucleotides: TGTGCCAGCTTAGAGGGAGCAGGAGCTAACTATGGCTACACCTTC.

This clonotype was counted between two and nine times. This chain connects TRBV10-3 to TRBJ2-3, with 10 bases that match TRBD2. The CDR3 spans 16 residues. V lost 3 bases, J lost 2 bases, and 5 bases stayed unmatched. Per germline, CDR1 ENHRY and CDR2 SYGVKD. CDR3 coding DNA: TGTGCCATCAGTGATTTAGCGGGGGGACTCACAGATACGCAGTATTTT. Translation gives CAISDLAGGLTDTQYF.

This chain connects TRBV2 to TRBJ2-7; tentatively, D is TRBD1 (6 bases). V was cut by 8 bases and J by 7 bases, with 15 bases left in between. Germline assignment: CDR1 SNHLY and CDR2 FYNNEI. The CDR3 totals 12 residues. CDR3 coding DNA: TGTGCCAGCGGAGCTCGGGACACAGAGCAGTACTTC. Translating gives CASGARDTEQYF.

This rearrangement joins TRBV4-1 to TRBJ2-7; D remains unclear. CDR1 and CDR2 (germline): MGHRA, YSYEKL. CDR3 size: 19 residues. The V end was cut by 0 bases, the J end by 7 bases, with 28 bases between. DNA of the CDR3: TGCGCCAGCAGCCAAGAATCGGCGCGGACGTTTAGCTCCTACAATGAGCAGTACTTC. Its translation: CASSQESARTFSSYNEQYF.

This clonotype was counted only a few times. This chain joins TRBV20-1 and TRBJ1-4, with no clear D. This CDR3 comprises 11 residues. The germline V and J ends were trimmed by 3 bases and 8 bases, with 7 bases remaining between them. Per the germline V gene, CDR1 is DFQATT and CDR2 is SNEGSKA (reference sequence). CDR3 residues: CSARSGEKLFF. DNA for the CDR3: TGCAGTGCTAGGAGTGGGGAAAAACTGTTTTTT.

The CDR3 region is CASGVRSGNTIYF. The CDR3 nucleotides read TGTGCCAGCGGCGTTCGCTCTGGAAACACCATATATTTT. This chain connects TRBV3-1 to TRBJ1-3; D remains unclear. V dropped 8 bases and J dropped 0 bases, with 8 bases sitting between them. CDR1 and CDR2 (germline): LGHDT, YNNKEL (reference sequence). CDR3 length equals 13 residues.

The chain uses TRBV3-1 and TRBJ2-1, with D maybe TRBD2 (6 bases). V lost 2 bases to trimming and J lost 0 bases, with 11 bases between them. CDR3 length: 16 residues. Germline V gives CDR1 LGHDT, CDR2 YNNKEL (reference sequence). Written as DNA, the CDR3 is TGTGCCAGCAGCCAATGGGGACTGAGCTCCTACAATGAGCAGTTCTTC. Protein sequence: CASSQWGLSSYNEQFF.

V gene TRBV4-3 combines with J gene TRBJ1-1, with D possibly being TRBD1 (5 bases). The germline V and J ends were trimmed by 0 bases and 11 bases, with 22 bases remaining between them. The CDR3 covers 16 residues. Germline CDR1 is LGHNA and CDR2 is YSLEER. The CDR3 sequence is CASSQEPSGTISWAFF. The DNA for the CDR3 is TGCGCCAGCAGCCAAGAGCCGTCCGGGACCATATCCTGGGCTTTCTTT.

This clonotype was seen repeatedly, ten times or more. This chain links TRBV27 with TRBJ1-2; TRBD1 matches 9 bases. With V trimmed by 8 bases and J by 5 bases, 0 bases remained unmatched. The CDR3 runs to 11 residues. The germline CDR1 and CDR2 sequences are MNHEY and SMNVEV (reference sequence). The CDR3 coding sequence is TGTGCCAGCGGACAGGGGTATGGCTACACCTTC. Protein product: CASGQGYGYTF.

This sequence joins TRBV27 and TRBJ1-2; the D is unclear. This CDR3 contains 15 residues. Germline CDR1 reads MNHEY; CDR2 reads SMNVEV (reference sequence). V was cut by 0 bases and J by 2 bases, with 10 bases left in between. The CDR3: CASSLSRGYNYGYTF. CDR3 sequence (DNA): TGTGCCAGCAGTTTATCCCGAGGCTACAACTATGGCTACACCTTC.

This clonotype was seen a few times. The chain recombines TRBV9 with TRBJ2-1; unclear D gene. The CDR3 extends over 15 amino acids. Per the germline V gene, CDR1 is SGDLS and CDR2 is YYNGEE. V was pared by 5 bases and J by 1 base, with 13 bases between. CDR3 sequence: CASSYAQDSYNEQFF. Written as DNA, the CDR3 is TGTGCCAGCAGTTACGCCCAGGATTCCTACAATGAGCAGTTCTTC.

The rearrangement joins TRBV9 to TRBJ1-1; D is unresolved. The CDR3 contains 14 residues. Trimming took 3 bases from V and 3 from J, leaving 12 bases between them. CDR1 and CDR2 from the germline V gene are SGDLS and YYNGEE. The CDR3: CASSALSRDTEAFF. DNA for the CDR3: TGTGCCAGCAGCGCCCTGAGTCGAGACACTGAAGCTTTCTTT.

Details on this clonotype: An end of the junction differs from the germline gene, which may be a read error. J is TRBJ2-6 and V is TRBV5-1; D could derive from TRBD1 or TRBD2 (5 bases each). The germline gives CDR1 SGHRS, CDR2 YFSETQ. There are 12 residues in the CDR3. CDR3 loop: CASSFGANVPTF. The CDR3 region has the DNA TGCGCCAGCAGTTTCGGGGCCAACGTCCCGACTTTC.

CDR3 sequence (DNA): TGTGCCAGCAGTGAGCCGACTAGCGGGCCGCTCTACAATGAGCAGTTCTTC. Translation: CASSEPTSGPLYNEQFF. The chain carries TRBV2 and TRBJ2-1, with TRBD2 matching over 10 bases. The germline V gene encodes CDR1 SNHLY and CDR2 FYNNEI. The CDR3 totals 17 residues. J was trimmed by 3 bases and V by 3 bases; bases with no gene match: 8. The entire variable domain, with the rest obtained from reference TRBV2 and TRBJ2-1, is as follows: EPEVTQTPSHQVTQMGQEVILRCVPISNHLYFYWYRQILGQKVEFLVSFYNNEISEKSEIFDDQFSVERPDGSNFTLKIRSTKLEDSAMYFCASSEPTSGPLYNEQFFGPGTRLTVL.

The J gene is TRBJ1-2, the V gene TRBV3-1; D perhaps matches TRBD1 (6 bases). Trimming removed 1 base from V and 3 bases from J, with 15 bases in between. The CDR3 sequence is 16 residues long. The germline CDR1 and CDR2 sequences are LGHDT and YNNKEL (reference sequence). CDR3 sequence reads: CASSQGTWDTDYGYTF. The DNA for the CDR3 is TGTGCCAGCAGCCAAGGGACCTGGGACACGGACTATGGCTACACCTTC.

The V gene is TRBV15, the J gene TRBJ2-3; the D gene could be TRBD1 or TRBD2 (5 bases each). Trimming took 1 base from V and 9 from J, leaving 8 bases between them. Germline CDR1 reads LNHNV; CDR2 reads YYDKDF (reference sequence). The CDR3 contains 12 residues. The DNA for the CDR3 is TGTGCCACCAGCAGAGTTGGGGGAACGCAGTATTTT. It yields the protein CATSRVGGTQYF.

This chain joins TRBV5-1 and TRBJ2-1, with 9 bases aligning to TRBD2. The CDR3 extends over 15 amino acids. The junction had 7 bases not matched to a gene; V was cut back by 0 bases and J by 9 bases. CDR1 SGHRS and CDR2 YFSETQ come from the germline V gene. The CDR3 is CASSLVGGGAGEQFF. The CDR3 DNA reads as TGCGCCAGCAGCTTGGTTGGCGGGGGGGCGGGTGAGCAGTTCTTC. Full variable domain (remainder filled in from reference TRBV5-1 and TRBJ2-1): KAGVTQTPRYLIKTRGQQVTLSCSPISGHRSVSWYQQTPGQGLQFLFEYFSETQRNKGNFPGRFSGRQFSNSRSEMNVSTLELGDSALYLCASSLVGGGAGEQFFGPGTRLTVL.

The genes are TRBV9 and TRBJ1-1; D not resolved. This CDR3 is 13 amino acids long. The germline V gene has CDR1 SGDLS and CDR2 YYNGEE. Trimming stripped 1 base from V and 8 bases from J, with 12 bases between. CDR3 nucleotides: TGTGCCAGCAGCGTACCGGGAAGGAGGGAAGCTTTCTTT. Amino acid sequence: CASSVPGRREAFF.

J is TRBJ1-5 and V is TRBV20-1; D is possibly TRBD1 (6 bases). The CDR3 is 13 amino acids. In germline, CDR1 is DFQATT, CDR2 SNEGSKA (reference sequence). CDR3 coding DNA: TGCGGTGGAGAGGGGCCGGGGGCCCAGCCCCAGCATTTT. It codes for CGGEGPGAQPQHF.

CDR3 sequence: CASKSGTDNQPQHF. The CDR3 nucleotides are TGTGCCAGCAAATCGGGGACCGACAATCAGCCCCAGCATTTT. This chain joins TRBV12-3 or TRBV12-4 and TRBJ1-5, with D possibly TRBD1 on 5 matching bases. CDR3 size: 14 residues. V gave up 7 bases and J gave up 3 bases, with 13 bases separating them.

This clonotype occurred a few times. CDR3 sequence reads: CATRTELQTQYF. Here the CDR3 DNA reads TGTGCCACCCGGACAGAGTTGCAGACCCAGTACTTC. V usage is TRBV2 and J usage is TRBJ2-5, with D perhaps matching TRBD1 (6 bases). V was shortened by 10 bases and J by 6 bases, with 15 bases between the two germline ends. Germline V gene lookup returns CDR1 SNHLY and CDR2 FYNNEI. CDR3 length: 12 residues. Looking up the rest from reference TRBV2 and TRBJ2-5 gives the full variable domain: EPEVTQTPSHQVTQMGQEVILRCVPISNHLYFYWYRQILGQKVEFLVSFYNNEISEKSEIFDDQFSVERPDGSNFTLKIRSTKLEDSAMYFCATRTELQTQYFGPGTRLLVL.

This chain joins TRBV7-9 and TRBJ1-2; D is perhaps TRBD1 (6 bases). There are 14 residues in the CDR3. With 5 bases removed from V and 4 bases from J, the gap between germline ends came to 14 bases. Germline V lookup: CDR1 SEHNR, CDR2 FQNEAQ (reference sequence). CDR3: CASSLLGGSYGYTF. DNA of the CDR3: TGTGCCAGCAGCCTCTTGGGGGGCTCCTATGGCTACACCTTC. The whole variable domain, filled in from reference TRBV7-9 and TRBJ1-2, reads DTGVSQNPRHKITKRGQNVTFRCDPISEHNRLYWYRQTLGQGPEFLTYFQNEAQLEKSRLLSDRFSAERPKGSFSTLEIQRTEQGDSAMYLCASSLLGGSYGYTFGSGTRLTVV.

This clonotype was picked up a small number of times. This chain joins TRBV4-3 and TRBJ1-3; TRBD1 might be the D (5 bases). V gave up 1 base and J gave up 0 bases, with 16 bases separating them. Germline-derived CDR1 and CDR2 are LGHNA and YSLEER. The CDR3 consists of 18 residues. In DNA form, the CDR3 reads TGCGCCAGCAGCCAAGGGACAAAATCGATCCCCTCTGGAAACACCATATATTTT. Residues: CASSQGTKSIPSGNTIYF.

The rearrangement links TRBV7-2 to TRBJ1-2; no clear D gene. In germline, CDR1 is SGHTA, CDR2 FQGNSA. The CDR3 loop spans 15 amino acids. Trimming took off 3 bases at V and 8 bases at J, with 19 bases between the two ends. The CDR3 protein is CASSLGKRDIEGYTF. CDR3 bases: TGTGCCAGCAGCTTGGGTAAACGGGATATCGAGGGCTACACCTTC.

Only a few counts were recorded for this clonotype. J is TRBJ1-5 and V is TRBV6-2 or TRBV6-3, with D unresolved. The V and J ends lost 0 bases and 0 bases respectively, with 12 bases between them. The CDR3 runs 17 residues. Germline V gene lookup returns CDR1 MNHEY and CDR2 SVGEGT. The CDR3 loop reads CASSYSSQRLSNQPQHF. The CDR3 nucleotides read TGTGCCAGCAGTTACTCGAGCCAACGGCTTAGCAATCAGCCCCAGCATTTT.

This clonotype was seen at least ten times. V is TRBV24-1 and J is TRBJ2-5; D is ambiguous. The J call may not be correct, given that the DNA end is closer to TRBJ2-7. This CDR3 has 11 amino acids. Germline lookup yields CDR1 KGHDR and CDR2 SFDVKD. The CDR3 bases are TGTGCCACCAGTGACGGTGTCGAGCAGTACTTC. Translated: CATSDGVEQYF.